This T cell receptor (beta chain) was captured in a study of blood T cell repertoires in COVID-19. Study overall: The United States, Italy and Spain were the sources of the acute and convalescent COVID-19 samples. Sources were T cells, B-cell-depleted T cells, or PBMCs; the material itself was cDNA or gDNA.

As processed by the authors: How many nucleated cells were present was estimated from reference gene primer amplification. Measured with immunoSEQ multiplex PCR; TCRdb has only the in-frame clones, and not every one. The D gene and trimming were derived from the DNA, and the V and J assignments and clone size from that table. The table lists 88,000 or so clones, around 75% of them singletons, with 24% in the top ten. Trimming pared 5 bases from V and 0 bases from J, leaving 4 bases between. Looked up from germline, CDR1 is DFQATT and CDR2 is SNEGSKA (reference sequence). The CDR3 has 11 residues. The V gene is TRBV20-1, the J gene TRBJ2-5; D is ambiguous. The sequenced material came from peripheral blood. This TCR was sampled from a human donor in a cohort sampled during active COVID-19. The CDR3: CSAQDQETQYF. The CDR3, as DNA: TGCAGTGCTCAGGACCAAGAGACCCAGTACTTC.